This T cell receptor beta chain stems from a study of shared clonotypes between healthy human individuals (dated by TCRdb to about 2020). Concerning the study at large: The cohort comprised two women and three men aged 18 to 49 years. For each donor, three plates each were used for CD4 naive and CD4 memory, two plates were used for CD8 naive, and one plate was used for CD8 memory. To estimate repertoire size and how much clonotype sharing occurs between individuals, the study deeply sequenced the blood TCR repertoires of about five healthy adults. Different laboratories and diverse techniques were used to prepare libraries and sequence TCR repertoires, to increase sequencing depth and limit assay-specific biases. Between about 0.85 and 9.5 billion PBMCs per donor were obtained by leukapheresis. The paper's findings and limits, for the study overall: Pairwise subsampling led to the expectation that sequencing depth would affect the degree of clonotype sharing among donors. Because the study included a small number of donors, the genetic and exposure-history diversity represented was limited. Compared with non-shared clonotypes, the clonotypes found in all four sorted-subset donors had higher generation probabilities. Naive subsets generally had larger estimated clonotype richness than memory subsets. Only blood was sampled, and tissue TCR repertoires likely differ from those in blood. Even with the large sequencing depth, rarefaction of the sorted-subset datasets indicated that sequencing was incomplete. Across four donors, about 4.5% of naive CD4, roughly 3.5% of naive CD8, about 2% of memory CD4, and over 0.35% of memory CD8 clonotypes were shared.

Reading from cysteine to phenylalanine, the CDR3 counts 18 amino acids. The only DNA kept is the CDR3, 54 bases in frame from the first base. V is cut back by 0 bases and J by 2 bases, with 9 bases in the junction unmatched. Looking up the germline V gene yields CDR1 SGHRS and CDR2 YFSETQ. TCR CDR3 regions were amplified from genomic DNA by multiplex PCR using the deep immunoSEQ assay. Extracted genomic DNA from each cell subset was distributed evenly across all wells of several immunoSEQ 96-well plates, and each plate was treated as a replicate. For sorted subsets, each replicate PCR was loaded with roughly 200 ng genomic DNA, equivalent to 30,000 or so T cell genomes. Purified libraries were measured with a Qubit 3.0 fluorometer, size-checked on a Bioanalyzer 2100, and measured again with the KAPA Library Quantification kit. A separate single-read 150-cycle Illumina NextSeq 550 flow cell was used to sequence each immunoSEQ 96-well plate. As for the authors' bioinformatics: Because only junctional sequences without quality scores were contained in the immunoSEQ output, filtering matching that applied to full-length reads could not be performed. Sequences were annotated with PyIR, a Python wrapper for IgBLAST v1.9, and V/J genes and CDR3 were assigned using IMGT germline references. Reads were removed for weak V/J assignments (E-value above 1e-6), missing CDR3, stop codons, out-of-frame junctions, or ambiguous translated residues. V3J clonotypes were defined as sequences sharing an identical inferred V gene, J gene, and CDR3 amino acid sequence. Percentage overlap between repertoires was computed as shared unique clonotypes divided by the size of the smaller repertoire. Richness of each repertoire was evaluated using RTK rarefaction, the Chao1 estimator, and Recon v2.1 estimates of unobserved clonotypes. OLGA was used to compute generation probabilities for all TCRbeta clonotypes that the gDNA method yielded from a handful of donors. Held by TCRdb, this immuneACCESS table contains in-frame sequences only and omits some clones. Under half of the omission traces to an unresolved V gene where checked; the cause of the rest is unknown. For V, J and clone size, that table is used; D and trimming come from the DNA. Here the sample has about 2.4 million clones; roughly 93% occur a single time. The top ten hold roughly 0.36% of the sample.

Donors were healthy HIV-negative adults with no recently reported acute infections or vaccinations. All donors were Caucasian adults living in Nashville, Tennessee, USA. CD4+ T cells were enriched by magnetic negative selection, after which naive cells were positively selected on CD45RA and the negative fraction was taken as the memory subset. After blood collection by leukapheresis, PBMCs were isolated using Ficoll-Histopaque density gradient centrifugation and then cryopreserved in the vapor phase of liquid nitrogen. Purity and quantity of every magnetically sorted T cell population were checked by analytical flow cytometry. Genomic DNA was isolated from every sorted fraction and measured by UV absorbance on a Nanodrop 2000c. A remark on this clone: What this receptor recognizes is not known. Qualities for individual bases were not recorded, and no much larger clone is one base off.

What was sequenced was naive CD4+ T cells from PBMCs. Sample cell subset or site, as interpreted from the label and publication: CD45RA+ positively selected. This chain is built from TRBV5-1 and TRBJ2-1, with 9 bases in between that match TRBD2. The TCR comes from a man between 18 and 35 years old in good health. Some clones in this sample may be carry-over from other donors' samples. CDR3 loop: CASSLDGGRVIPYNEQFF. The DNA sequence follows: TGCGCCAGCAGCTTGGATGGCGGGAGGGTAATCCCCTACAATGAGCAGTTCTTC. This CDR3, with the reference TRBV5-1 and TRBJ2-1 proteins standing in past its ends, gives the full variable domain KAGVTQTPRYLIKTRGQQVTLSCSPISGHRSVSWYQQTPGQGLQFLFEYFSETQRNKGNFPGRFSGRQFSNSRSEMNVSTLELGDSALYLCASSLDGGRVIPYNEQFFGPGTRLTVL.